This T cell receptor beta chain was profiled in a study of blood T cell repertoires in COVID-19. Study-level information: COVID-19 samples collected from the United States, Italy and Spain covered acute and convalescent phases.

Seattle's enrolled individuals joined amid active infection and were then monitored longitudinally. Some clones are missing from TCRdb's copy, which holds only in-frame ones; the method was immunoSEQ multiplex PCR. The table has about 300,000 clones, around 90% seen once. The CDR3 is 14 residues long. Per the germline V gene, CDR1 is SEHNR and CDR2 is FQNEAQ (reference sequence). V was trimmed by 1 base and J by 8 bases, leaving 11 bases between them. V is TRBV7-9 and J is TRBJ1-4; D remains ambiguous. The specimen sequenced was peripheral blood. The clonotype originates from a woman in her forties or fifties with COVID-19, enrolled during active disease. CDR3 nucleotide sequence: TGTGCCAGCAGCTTAGGCCGAGAACGCGAAAAACTGTTTTTT. Protein product: CASSLGREREKLFF.